This T cell receptor (beta chain) was found in a study of vaccination and CD4 T cells after COVID-19. Study conclusions and caveats: Nearly all convalescent vaccine-specific clones, 304 of 307, recognized only SARS-CoV-2 spike.

Once obtained from cultured CD4+ T cells, the DNA was sequenced using the Oncomine TCR Beta short-read assay. TCRdb fed the PCR reads into MiXCR, producing one record per CDR3 protein. The data contain around 19,000 distinct CDR3 sequences, 70% of them seen just once; the ten biggest clones take up less than 7%. Per germline, CDR1 LNHDA and CDR2 SQIVND (reference sequence). Trimming at V came to 5 bases and at J to 1 base, leaving 7 bases not matched to a gene. This CDR3 spans 16 amino acids. Treatment of the sample: roughly ten-day PBMC culture with coronavirus spike peptide pools or control peptides (ViraFEST assay). In the case of this clonotype: Its antigen is unknown.

The TCR originated in a human donor who had recovered from COVID-19. V is TRBV19 and J is TRBJ2-7; 11 bases are a match to TRBD2. Sequenced material: CD4+ T cells from blood, cultured in vitro. Here the CDR3 reads CASSPDGTSGSYEQYF. In DNA, the CDR3 is TGTGCCAGTAGTCCTGACGGGACTAGCGGTTCCTACGAGCAGTACTTC.